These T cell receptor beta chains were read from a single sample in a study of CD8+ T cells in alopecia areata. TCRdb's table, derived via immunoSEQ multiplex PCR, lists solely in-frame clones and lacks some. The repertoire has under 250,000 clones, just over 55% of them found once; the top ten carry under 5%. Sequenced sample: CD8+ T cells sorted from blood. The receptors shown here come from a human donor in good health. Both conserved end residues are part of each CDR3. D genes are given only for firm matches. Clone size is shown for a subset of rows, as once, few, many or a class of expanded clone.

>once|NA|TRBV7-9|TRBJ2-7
CASRPLSQEQYF
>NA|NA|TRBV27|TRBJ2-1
CASSFGTTNLEQFF
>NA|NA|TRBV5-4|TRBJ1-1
CASSLGGDTEAFF
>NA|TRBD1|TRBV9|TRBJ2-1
CASSPWTGNEQFF
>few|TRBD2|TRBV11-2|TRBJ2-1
CASSSLAGGSYNEQFF
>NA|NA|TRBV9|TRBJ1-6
CASSVGEYNSPLHF
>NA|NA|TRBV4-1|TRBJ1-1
CASSQDPSLNTEAFF
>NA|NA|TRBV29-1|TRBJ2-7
CSVEKNYEQYF
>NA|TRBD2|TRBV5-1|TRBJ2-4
CASATTSMAKNIQYF
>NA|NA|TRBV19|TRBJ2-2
CASSIGQNTGELFF
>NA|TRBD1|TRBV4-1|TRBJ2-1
CASSQDRGDSSYNEQFF
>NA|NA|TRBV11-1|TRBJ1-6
CASSHSNSPLHF
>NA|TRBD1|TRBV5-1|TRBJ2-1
CASSHTGTGGYNEQFF
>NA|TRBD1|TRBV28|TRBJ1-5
CACDRDNQPQHF
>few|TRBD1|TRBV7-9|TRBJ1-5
CASSDRDNQPQHF
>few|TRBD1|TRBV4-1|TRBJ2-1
CASSLGQGAEQFF
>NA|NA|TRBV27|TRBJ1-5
CASSLGGRQPQHF
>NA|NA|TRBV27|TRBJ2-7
CASSLRSDNLLEQYF
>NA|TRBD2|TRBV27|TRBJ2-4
CASSRTSGGALAKNIQYF
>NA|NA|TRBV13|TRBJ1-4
CASSLRGGREKLFF
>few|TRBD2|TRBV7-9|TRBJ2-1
CASSPSGTSGYNEQFF
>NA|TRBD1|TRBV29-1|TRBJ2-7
CSGGWTGDEQYF
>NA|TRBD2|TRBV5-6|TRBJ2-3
CASTHSGREIDTQYF
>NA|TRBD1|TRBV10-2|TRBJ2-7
CASRGQSSYEQYF
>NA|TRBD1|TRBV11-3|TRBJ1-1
CASSASGTGGLNTEAFF
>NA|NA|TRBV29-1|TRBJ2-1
CSVEWNHEQFF
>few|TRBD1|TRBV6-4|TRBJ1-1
CASSETGGDTEAFF
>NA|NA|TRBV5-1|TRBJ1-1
CASRTVQHRSDTEAFF
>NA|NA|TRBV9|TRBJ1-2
CASSVGPQVRDGYTF
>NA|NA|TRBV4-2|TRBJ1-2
CASSSRTSAPTNYGYTF
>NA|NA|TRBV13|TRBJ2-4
CASSLEGETNIQYF
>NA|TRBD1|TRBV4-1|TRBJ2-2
CASSPRQGTNSGELFF
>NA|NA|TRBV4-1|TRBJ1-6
CASSQGLDSPLHF
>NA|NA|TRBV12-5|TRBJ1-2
CASGLAQNYGYTF
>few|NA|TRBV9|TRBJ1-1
CASSPVGGNTEAFF
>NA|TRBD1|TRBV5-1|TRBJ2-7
CASSLGTGNFHEQYF
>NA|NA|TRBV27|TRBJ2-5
CASSLSPGTETQYF
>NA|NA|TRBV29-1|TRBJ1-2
CSVEDQVPYGYTF
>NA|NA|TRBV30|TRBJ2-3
CAWRSDYPTDTQYF
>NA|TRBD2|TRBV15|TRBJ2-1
CATSRDREGPYNEQFF
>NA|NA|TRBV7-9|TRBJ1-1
CASSFRSTEAFF
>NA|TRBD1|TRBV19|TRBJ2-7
CASSADRGSTYEQYF
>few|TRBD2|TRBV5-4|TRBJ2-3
CASSQGLDLDF
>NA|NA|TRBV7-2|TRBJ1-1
CASSQDQENTEAFF
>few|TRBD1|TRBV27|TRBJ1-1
CASSTGGRSEAFF
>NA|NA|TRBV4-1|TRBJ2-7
CASSQVSGFPYEQYF
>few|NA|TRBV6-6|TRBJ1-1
CASSYKREGTEAFF
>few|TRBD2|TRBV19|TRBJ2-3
CASSSSGGLDTQYF
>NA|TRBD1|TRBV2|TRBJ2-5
CASSGQGRETQYF
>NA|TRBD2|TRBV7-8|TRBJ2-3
CASSFSGGAEKDTQYF
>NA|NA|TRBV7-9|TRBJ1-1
CASSLELAGNTEAFF
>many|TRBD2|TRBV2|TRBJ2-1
CASIKSIAGGQGNEQFF
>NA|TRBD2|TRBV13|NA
CASSFTSGGALEQFF
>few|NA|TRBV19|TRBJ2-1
CASSIDEGEQFF
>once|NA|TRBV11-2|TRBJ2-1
CASSLSVSSYNEQFF
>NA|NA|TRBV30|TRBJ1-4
CAWRPRVEKLFF
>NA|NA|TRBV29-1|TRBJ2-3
CSLAEGGDTQYF
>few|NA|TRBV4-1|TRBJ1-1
CASSQGPNEAFF
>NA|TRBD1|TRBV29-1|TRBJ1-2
CSVFEQGKGYTF
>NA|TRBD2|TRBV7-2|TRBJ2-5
CASSLTWTSGQETQYF